This passage covers 29 T cell receptor beta chains from one sample sequenced in a study of cytomegalovirus exposure and HLA in healthy donors (dated by TCRdb to about 2017). To prepare the library, the immunoSEQ multiplex PCR assay was applied. For the multiplex PCR, a mixture combining 60 forward primers for TCR Vbeta segments and 13 reverse primers for TCR Jbeta segments was used. TCRdb obtained this table from immuneACCESS and retained in-frame rearrangements with V and J assigned. These tables miss some clones; where compared with another copy, unresolved V genes account for less than half of the shortfall, and the remainder is unexplained. Here the sample has roughly 100,000 clones; roughly 70% occur a single time. Around 9.9% of the sample is held by the ten biggest clonotypes. What was sequenced was PBMCs. The receptors derive from a man in his forties or fifties in good health and CMV-seropositive.

The chain employs TRBV7-2 and TRBJ2-5; unclear D gene. The V gene's germline CDR1 is SGHTA and CDR2 FQGNSA. This CDR3 is 14 amino acids long. Trimming stripped 0 bases from V and 0 bases from J, with 5 bases between. Written as DNA, the CDR3 is TGTGCCAGCAGCTTAGCTGCGAACCAAGAGACCCAGTACTTC. Its translation: CASSLAANQETQYF.

The chain uses TRBV7-9 and TRBJ2-1; TRBD2 matches at 12 bases. The germline V gene encodes CDR1 SEHNR and CDR2 FQNEAQ (reference sequence). The trim removed 8 bases at V and 7 bases at J, leaving 9 bases unmatched. The CDR3 consists of 15 residues. The CDR3 loop is CASYLTSGRGNEQFF. DNA for the CDR3: TGTGCCAGCTACCTGACTAGCGGGAGAGGGAATGAGCAGTTCTTC.

The V call is TRBV5-1, the J call TRBJ1-4; D is uncertain. There are 14 residues in the CDR3. Trimming stripped 4 bases from V and 5 bases from J, with 12 bases between. The germline gives CDR1 SGHRS, CDR2 YFSETQ. The chain's CDR3 is CASSIGRGNEKLFF. CDR3 sequence (DNA): TGCGCCAGCAGCATCGGACGGGGAAATGAAAAACTGTTTTTT.

The rearrangement uses TRBV6-5 and TRBJ2-3; the D gene is possibly TRBD1 (6 bases). Deletions cut 2 bases from V and 6 bases from J, with 15 bases between. Germline V gene sequence: CDR1 MNHEY, CDR2 SVGAGI. The CDR3 extends over 15 amino acids. DNA of the CDR3: TGTGCCAGCAGTTACCATCTAGGGGGTACGGATACGCAGTATTTT. It codes for CASSYHLGGTDTQYF.

CDR3 nucleotide sequence: TGTGCCATCAGTGAGTCAATAACTGAAGCTTTCTTT. As protein: CAISESITEAFF. The V gene is TRBV10-3, the J gene TRBJ1-1, with D unclear. V was trimmed by 0 bases and J by 5 bases, leaving 4 bases between them. CDR1 and CDR2 from the germline V gene are ENHRY and SYGVKD. This CDR3 region has 12 residues.

The chain joins TRBV7-9 to TRBJ1-1; TRBD1 aligns across 7 bases. With 5 bases clipped from V and 5 bases from J, the junction kept 8 bases outside the gene matches. The germline V gene has CDR1 SEHNR and CDR2 FQNEAQ (reference sequence). The CDR3 consists of 14 residues. CDR3 region: CASSLTETGTEAFF. DNA for the CDR3: TGTGCCAGCAGCCTAACCGAGACAGGGACTGAAGCTTTCTTT.

This clone was found a few times. Here the CDR3 reads CAWSVETRLWGGPGELFF. CDR3 coding DNA: TGTGCCTGGAGTGTAGAGACTAGGTTATGGGGCGGCCCCGGGGAGCTGTTTTTT. V is TRBV30 and J is TRBJ2-2; D perhaps matches TRBD2 (6 bases). The V gene's germline CDR1 is GTSNPN and CDR2 SVGIG (reference sequence). V lost 0 bases and J lost 6, with 23 bases in between. The length of the CDR3 is 18 residues.

The rearrangement links TRBV4-1 to TRBJ2-7; 9 bases line up with TRBD2. In germline, CDR1 is MGHRA, CDR2 YSYEKL. The length of the CDR3 is 17 residues. V was clipped by 1 base and J by 7 bases; unmatched bases: 14. The DNA for the CDR3 is TGCGCCAGCAGCCAAGGAACGGTCCCGGGACTAGCAGAGGAGCAGTACGTC. It is translated as CASSQGTVPGLAEEQYV.

The V and J genes are TRBV6-6 and TRBJ1-2; TRBD1 might be the D (5 bases). Trimming stripped 5 bases from V and 1 base from J, with 8 bases between. In germline, CDR1 is MNHNY, CDR2 SVGAGI (reference sequence). This CDR3 has 13 residues. This CDR3 reads CASSARGNYGYTF. The CDR3 DNA sequence: TGTGCCAGCAGTGCAAGGGGTAACTATGGCTACACCTTC.

There are a few counts of this clone. The chain carries TRBV29-1 and TRBJ2-1, with TRBD2 matching 14 bases. The CDR3 sequence is 14 residues long. The J segment lost 8 bases and the V segment lost 7 bases, leaving 7 bases of the junction unmatched. In germline, CDR1 is SQVTM, CDR2 ANQGSEA. The CDR3 region has the DNA TGCAGCGCCACCGGGACTAGCGGGAGCGATGAGCAGTTCTTC. Protein sequence: CSATGTSGSDEQFF.

CDR3 nucleotide sequence: TGTGCCATCAGTGAGTCTCCAGAACGGGGTTATTTT. Translated: CAISESPERGYF. V usage is TRBV10-3 and J usage is TRBJ1-3; D ambiguous. This CDR3 contains 12 residues. The ends were cut back, 0 bases at V and 16 bases at J, with 13 bases in the middle. Per germline, CDR1 ENHRY and CDR2 SYGVKD.

The chain links TRBV19 to TRBJ1-5; D perhaps matches TRBD1 (6 bases). Germline V gene sequence: CDR1 LNHDA, CDR2 SQIVND (reference sequence). The CDR3 length is 15 residues. Trimming removed 6 bases from V and 0 bases from J, with 12 bases in between. CDR3 sequence: CASRVGQFSNQPQHF. The CDR3 region has the DNA TGTGCCAGTAGGGTTGGACAGTTTAGCAATCAGCCCCAGCATTTT.

Here the CDR3 reads CASSYSVQALGEKLFF. CDR3 coding DNA: TGTGCCAGCAGTTACTCGGTGCAGGCTCTTGGCGAAAAACTGTTTTTT. The J gene is TRBJ1-4, the V gene TRBV6-5; D is ambiguous. V gave up 0 bases and J gave up 8 bases, with 16 bases separating them. The CDR3 length is 16 residues. In germline, CDR1 is MNHEY, CDR2 SVGAGI.

The rearrangement joins TRBV10-1 to TRBJ2-3; 7 bases align to TRBD2. The trim removed 2 bases at V and 2 bases at J, leaving 7 bases unmatched. Germline CDR1 WNHNN, CDR2 SYGVQD (reference sequence). The CDR3 is 16 amino acids. CDR3 loop: CASSEVSSGLTDTQYF. CDR3 nucleotides: TGCGCCAGCAGTGAGGTGTCTAGCGGTCTCACAGATACGCAGTATTTT.

The table lists this clone with a few counts. The chain employs TRBV10-3 and TRBJ2-3; D is possibly TRBD1 (6 bases). This CDR3 has 14 residues. The V end was cut by 10 bases, the J end by 6 bases, with 20 bases between. Per germline, CDR1 ENHRY and CDR2 SYGVKD. CDR3 amino acids: CATSGHGVEDTQYF. The CDR3 bases are TGTGCCACCTCGGGACACGGGGTAGAGGATACGCAGTATTTT.

The chain links TRBV6-1 to TRBJ2-7; TRBD2 aligns across 11 bases. The trim removed 4 bases at V and 1 base at J, leaving 3 bases unmatched. The CDR3 contains 15 residues. Germline lookup yields CDR1 MNHNS and CDR2 SASEGT. CDR3 sequence: CASSVLAGESYEQYF. Written as DNA, the CDR3 is TGTGCCAGCAGTGTACTAGCGGGAGAATCCTACGAGCAGTACTTC.

V is TRBV19 and J is TRBJ2-1; TRBD1 might be the D (6 bases). The CDR3 contains 16 residues. The V and J ends lost 3 bases and 6 bases respectively, with 18 bases between them. Per the germline V gene, CDR1 is LNHDA and CDR2 is SQIVND (reference sequence). The CDR3 DNA follows: TGTGCCAGTAGTATTGAAGGGGGAGTCTATTCCAATGAGCAGTTCTTC. Its translation is CASSIEGGVYSNEQFF.

This chain uses TRBV2 with TRBJ2-2; 8 nucleotides match TRBD1. There are 15 residues in the CDR3. After removal of 7 bases from V and 7 bases from J, the junction contained 11 bases not matched to a gene. Per germline, CDR1 SNHLY and CDR2 FYNNEI. Written as DNA, the CDR3 is TGTGCCAGCATCGAAGGGCAGGGGGCGGGCGGGGAGCTGTTTTTT. Its protein product is CASIEGQGAGGELFF.

This clone was found a few times. The chain recombines TRBV5-4 with TRBJ2-5; 11 bases fit TRBD2. The CDR3 extends over 18 amino acids. Germline-derived CDR1 and CDR2 are SGHNT and YYREEE (reference sequence). V trimming: 6 bases; J trimming: 5 bases; junction bases outside the gene matches: 18. This chain's CDR3 is CASTPGLAGAHTGETQYF. The CDR3, as DNA: TGTGCCAGCACCCCTGGACTAGCGGGTGCCCACACAGGGGAGACCCAGTACTTC.

The CDR3 DNA sequence: TGCAGCGTTGAAGACAGGGGCCTAGTTGAAGCTTTCTTT. It yields the protein CSVEDRGLVEAFF. The chain is built from TRBV29-1 and TRBJ1-1, with D maybe TRBD1 (6 bases). Germline loops: CDR1 SQVTM, CDR2 ANQGSEA. V lost 0 bases and J 7 bases, leaving 12 bases between the germline ends. This CDR3 has 13 residues. Complete variable domain (other parts from reference TRBV29-1 and TRBJ1-1): SAVISQKPSRDICQRGTSLTIQCQVDSQVTMMFWYRQQPGQSLTLIATANQGSEATYESGFVIDKFPISRPNLTFSTLTVSNMSPEDSSIYLCSVEDRGLVEAFFGQGTRLTVV.

The rearrangement uses TRBV18 and TRBJ2-1, with TRBD1 matching 8 bases. The CDR3 has 14 residues. Trimming removed 4 bases from V and 9 bases from J; junction bases left unmatched: 8. Germline V gene data show CDR1 as KGHSH and CDR2 as LQKENI. The CDR3 sequence is CASSLLQGGSEQFF. CDR3 in DNA: TGTGCCAGCTCACTTCTACAGGGGGGTAGTGAGCAGTTCTTC.

This clone was counted a single time. CDR3 nucleotide sequence: TGTGCCAGCAGTTACTCGAGTGAGGGCGCAGATACGCAGTATTTT. Translating it yields CASSYSSEGADTQYF. The chain is built from TRBV6-5 and TRBJ2-3; D is perhaps TRBD2 (5 bases). Trimming left V 0 bases short and J 4 bases short, with 11 bases between. Germline CDR1 MNHEY, CDR2 SVGAGI. The CDR3 is 15 amino acids.

The chain joins TRBV6-6 to TRBJ2-5, with a possible D match to TRBD1 (6 bases). Per the germline V gene, CDR1 is MNHNY and CDR2 is SVGAGI (reference sequence). V was trimmed by 7 bases and J by 4 bases, leaving 22 bases between them. This CDR3 spans 16 amino acids. The CDR3 region has the DNA TGTGCCAGCACCCCCGGAAGTTTCAGGGGCCGAGAGACCCAGTACTTC. This gives the protein CASTPGSFRGRETQYF.

This clone has a single count. The CDR3 bases are TGTGCCAGTAGTACCGGACTAGGCTACGAGCAGTACGTC. This translates into CASSTGLGYEQYV. The J gene is TRBJ2-7, the V gene TRBV19; 7 bases align to TRBD2. Germline loops: CDR1 LNHDA, CDR2 SQIVND (reference sequence). The CDR3 consists of 13 residues. The ends lost 4 bases at V and 3 bases at J; junction bases unmatched: 3.

The CDR3 loop reads CATSSRGTGVGYTF. Here the CDR3 DNA reads TGTGCCACCAGCAGCCGCGGGACAGGGGTTGGCTACACCTTC. V gene TRBV15 combines with J gene TRBJ1-2, with TRBD1 matching over 10 bases. Losses at the gene ends were 3 bases for V and 7 bases for J; bases not matched to a gene: 5. The CDR3 length is 14 residues. The germline gives CDR1 LNHNV, CDR2 YYDKDF (reference sequence).

This clone occurred a few times. This chain's CDR3 is CASSLRSYEQYF. In DNA form, the CDR3 reads TGTGCCAGCAGCTTACGTTCCTACGAGCAGTACTTC. The chain combines TRBV7-2 with TRBJ2-7; no clear D gene. CDR3 size: 12 residues. Germline assignment: CDR1 SGHTA and CDR2 FQGNSA. V was shortened by 2 bases and J by 1 base, with 3 bases between the two germline ends.

J is TRBJ1-2 and V is TRBV6-6; D possibly corresponds to TRBD1 (5 bases). CDR3 length equals 15 residues. The germline V and J ends were trimmed by 2 bases and 8 bases, with 18 bases remaining between them. CDR1 is MNHNY, CDR2 SVGAGI, per germline (reference sequence). CDR3 in amino acids: CASSYLQVASNGYTF. DNA of the CDR3: TGTGCCAGCAGTTACCTACAGGTAGCATCGAACGGCTACACCTTC.

The J gene is TRBJ1-1, the V gene TRBV9, with D perhaps TRBD1 (5 bases). Germline CDR1 SGDLS, CDR2 YYNGEE. There are 15 residues in the CDR3. With 4 bases removed from V and 3 bases from J, the gap between germline ends came to 16 bases. CDR3 nucleotide sequence: TGTGCCAGCAGCTCCCAAGGGCAGGGTGACACTGAAGCTTTCTTT. It yields the protein CASSSQGQGDTEAFF.

A single count supports this clone. This chain joins TRBV2 and TRBJ1-5, with D perhaps TRBD1 (6 bases). V was pared by 6 bases and J by 0 bases, with 12 bases between. Per germline, CDR1 SNHLY and CDR2 FYNNEI. This CDR3 region has 15 residues. CDR3 amino acids: CASSKTRGSNQPQHF. The CDR3 DNA reads TGTGCCAGCAGCAAGACCAGGGGTAGCAATCAGCCCCAGCATTTT.